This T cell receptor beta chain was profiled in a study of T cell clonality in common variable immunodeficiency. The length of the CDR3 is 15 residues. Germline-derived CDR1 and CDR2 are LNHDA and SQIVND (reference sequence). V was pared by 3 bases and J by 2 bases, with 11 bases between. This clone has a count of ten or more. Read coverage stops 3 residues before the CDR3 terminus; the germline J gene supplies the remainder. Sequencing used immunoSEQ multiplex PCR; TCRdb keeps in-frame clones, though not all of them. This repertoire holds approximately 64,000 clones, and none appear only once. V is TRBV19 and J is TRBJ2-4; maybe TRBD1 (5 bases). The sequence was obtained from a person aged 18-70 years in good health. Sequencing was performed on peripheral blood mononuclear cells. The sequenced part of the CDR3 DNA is TGTGCCAGTAGTATGTCCCCAGGGTCCAAAAACATT. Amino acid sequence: CASSMSPGSKNI. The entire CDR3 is CASSMSPGSKNIQYF.